The 11 T cell receptor beta chains reported below all come from one sample, sequenced in a study of T cells expressing NK-cell markers. TCRdb re-called the 5' RACE reads; one entry per CDR3 protein, DNA not given. This sample's clone table lists around 470,000 distinct CDR3 sequences. Sequenced material: blood T cells: a sorted CD56 or NKG2C T cell subset, CD4+ or CD8+ T cells, or bulk PBMC T cells (not recorded which). All receptors come from a woman in her forties or fifties in good health.

The CDR3 reads CASTPTDEQFF. J is TRBJ2-1 and V is TRBV11-2. This CDR3 contains 11 residues. Germline V CDR1 and CDR2: SGHAT, FQNNGV.

This chain uses TRBV11-3 with TRBJ2-1. Germline V gene data show CDR1 as SGHNT and CDR2 as YENEEA. CDR3 length equals 14 residues. The CDR3 loop is CASSPRRSYNEQFF.

The chain's CDR3 is CASSHRDRDKYGYTF. The gene calls are TRBV27 and TRBJ1-2; TCRdb's D gene call, TRBD1, goes unchecked for lack of DNA. This CDR3 has 15 amino acids. Germline CDR1 is MNHEY and CDR2 is SMNVEV (reference sequence).

This chain's CDR3 is CSANRGTEAFF. This sequence joins TRBV20-1 and TRBJ1-1; the TCRdb D gene call, TRBD1, has no DNA to confirm it. The CDR3 extends over 11 amino acids. Germline values: CDR1 DFQATT, CDR2 SNEGSKA (reference sequence).

The chain links TRBV14 to TRBJ1-3. This CDR3 is 15 amino acids long. Germline assignment: CDR1 SGHDN and CDR2 FVKESK. CDR3 protein: CASSLRHRAGNTIYF. The full variable domain, its missing parts supplied by reference TRBV14 and TRBJ1-3, is EAGVTQFPSHSVIEKGQTVTLRCDPISGHDNLYWYRRVMGKEIKFLLHFVKESKQDESGMPNNRFLAERTGGTYSTLKVQPAELEDSGVYFCASSLRHRAGNTIYFGEGSWLTVV.

The chain uses TRBV7-9 and TRBJ2-3; TCRdb reports TRBD2, a call that lacks DNA to check it against. This CDR3 spans 15 amino acids. The germline V gene encodes CDR1 SEHNR and CDR2 FQNEAQ (reference sequence). The CDR3 here is CASSLTSREGDTQYF. Looking up the rest from reference TRBV7-9 and TRBJ2-3 gives the full variable domain: DTGVSQNPRHKITKRGQNVTFRCDPISEHNRLYWYRQTLGQGPEFLTYFQNEAQLEKSRLLSDRFSAERPKGSFSTLEIQRTEQGDSAMYLCASSLTSREGDTQYFGPGTRLTVL.

This chain joins TRBV5-1 and TRBJ2-7; TCRdb lists TRBD2, though no DNA is available to test this call. The CDR3 is 13 residues long. Germline V CDR1 and CDR2: SGHRS, YFSETQ. The CDR3 reads CASSSVAAYEQYF.

The chain is built from TRBV14 and TRBJ2-1; the TCRdb D gene call, TRBD1, has no DNA to confirm it. There are 13 residues in the CDR3. From germline, CDR1 is SGHDN and CDR2 FVKESK. CDR3: CASSLVPGHEQFF.

The chain employs TRBV6-1 and TRBJ2-3; TCRdb indicates TRBD2, and absent DNA this call remains unverified. Germline V gene lookup returns CDR1 MNHNS and CDR2 SASEGT. The CDR3 loop spans 16 amino acids. The CDR3 here is CASSERLAVSTDTQYF.

V gene TRBV3-1 combines with J gene TRBJ2-7; TCRdb selects TRBD2, and the lack of DNA leaves this call unchecked. CDR1 and CDR2 from the germline V gene are LGHDT and YNNKEL (reference sequence). The CDR3 sequence is 18 residues long. CDR3 protein: CASSNPPLAGGSLREQYF.

V gene TRBV28 combines with J gene TRBJ1-6. The CDR3 runs to 12 residues. Germline V lookup: CDR1 MDHEN, CDR2 SYDVKM. The CDR3 here is CASSFVGSPLHF.